These 17 T cell receptor beta chains came from one sample sequenced in a study of human T cells and chemical hapten exposure. Described time point: pre-sensitization, week 0. The sample's treatment: therapeutic diphenylcyclopropenone sensitization with weekly scalp DPC. TCRdb independently ran MiXCR on the RACE reads; one entry per CDR3 protein. The sample includes over 300,000 distinct CDR3 sequences, roughly 4.6% of them seen just once. The sequencing used whole blood, collected in connection with sensitization to the hapten diphenylcyclopropenone (DPC). The receptors were gathered from a woman between 45 and 60 years old with alopecia areata. Some clones in this sample may be carry-over from other donors' samples.

This clonotype was seen ten or more times. The chain combines TRBV7-9 with TRBJ2-7; unclear D gene. Germline lookup yields CDR1 SEHNR and CDR2 FQNEAQ (reference sequence). Trimming stripped 4 bases from V and 3 bases from J, with 7 bases between. The CDR3 covers 12 residues. The chain's CDR3 is CASSSKVYEQYF. The CDR3, as DNA: TGTGCCAGCAGCTCGAAGGTCTACGAGCAGTACTTC.

This clonotype turned up a few times. V and J are TRBV6-1 and TRBJ2-1; 8 nucleotides line up with TRBD2. There are 14 residues in the CDR3. Per the germline V gene, CDR1 is MNHNS and CDR2 is SASEGT. J was trimmed by 5 bases and V by 10 bases; bases with no gene match: 10. The CDR3 protein is CATRSGLGDNEQFF. In DNA form, the CDR3 reads TGTGCCACCCGCTCGGGACTAGGGGACAATGAGCAGTTCTTC.

The chain has TRBV7-6 and TRBJ2-3; D not certain. V was clipped by 1 base and J by 10 bases, with 6 bases between them. CDR1 SGHVS and CDR2 FNYEAQ come from the germline V gene. CDR3 length: 11 residues. The CDR3, as DNA: TGTGCCAGCAGCTTAGTAGGGCCGCAGTATTTT. Residues: CASSLVGPQYF.

This clonotype came up a few times. The genes are TRBV19 and TRBJ1-2, with D possibly matching TRBD1 (6 bases). CDR1 LNHDA and CDR2 SQIVND come from the germline V gene (reference sequence). The CDR3 has 14 amino acids. Trimming removed 7 bases from V and 2 bases from J, with 14 bases in between. The CDR3 sequence is CASTWDMGNYGYTF. The CDR3 DNA reads as TGTGCCAGTACCTGGGACATGGGGAACTATGGCTACACCTTC.

This clonotype was observed a handful of times. The gene calls are TRBV5-1 and TRBJ1-2; D gene ambiguous. Germline V gene lookup returns CDR1 SGHRS and CDR2 YFSETQ. The CDR3 is 17 residues long. Between the trimmed V and J ends, which lost 2 bases and 2 bases, there was a span of 19 bases. The CDR3 DNA reads as TGCGCCAGCAGCTTCGGTCCAGCAGAAAGCTTAAACTATGGCTACACCTTC. Protein: CASSFGPAESLNYGYTF.

In its sample, this clonotype was seen many times. This chain connects TRBV4-3 to TRBJ2-4; 8 bases are a match to TRBD1. Unmatched junction bases numbered 3, after V lost 0 bases and J lost 5 bases. CDR1 and CDR2 (germline): LGHNA, YSLEER. This CDR3 has 15 residues. The CDR3 nucleotides are TGCGCCAGCAGCCAAGATCAGGGGGCACAAAACATTCAGTACTTC. This codes for CASSQDQGAQNIQYF.

This clonotype was seen repeatedly, ten times or more. This rearrangement joins TRBV3-1 to TRBJ1-1, with unresolved D. V was cut by 1 base and J by 0 bases, with 9 bases left in between. In germline, CDR1 is LGHDT, CDR2 YNNKEL (reference sequence). This CDR3 has 15 amino acids. This chain's CDR3 is CASSQAELMNTEAFF. CDR3 DNA sequence: TGTGCCAGCAGCCAAGCCGAACTCATGAACACTGAAGCTTTCTTT.

There are many counts of this clonotype. The gene calls are TRBV30 and TRBJ2-7; 8 nucleotides agree with TRBD2. The V segment lost 2 bases and the J segment 5 bases; nucleotides outside the gene matches: 8. The CDR3 contains 14 residues. The germline gives CDR1 GTSNPN, CDR2 SVGIG (reference sequence). CDR3 loop: CAWSTAGEFDEQYF. The CDR3 DNA sequence: TGTGCCTGGAGTACAGCGGGAGAGTTCGACGAGCAGTACTTC.

This rearrangement joins TRBV18 to TRBJ2-3, with 7 bases aligning to TRBD2. V gave up 6 bases and J gave up 3 bases; unmatched junction bases: 9. Looked up from germline, CDR1 is KGHSH and CDR2 is LQKENI. This CDR3 is built from 15 residues. DNA of the CDR3: TGTGCCAGCTCCTTGGACTGGGAGGGGACAGATACGCAGTATTTT. This gives the protein CASSLDWEGTDTQYF.

In its sample, this clonotype was seen many times. J is TRBJ2-3 and V is TRBV4-1; TRBD2 agrees at 12 bases. With V trimmed by 4 bases and J by 2 bases, 4 bases remained unmatched. CDR3 length: 16 amino acids. Germline values: CDR1 MGHRA, CDR2 YSYEKL. DNA of the CDR3: TGCGCCAGCAGCCTCCCTAGCGGGGGGGCCACAGATACGCAGTATTTT. It is translated as CASSLPSGGATDTQYF.

This clonotype occurred many times. The V call is TRBV20-1, the J call TRBJ1-4, with 7 bases that match TRBD1. J gave up 8 bases and V 4 bases, and 10 bases lay outside the gene matches. The CDR3 length is 14 residues. Germline V CDR1 and CDR2: DFQATT, SNEGSKA (reference sequence). Here the CDR3 DNA reads TGCAGTGCTATAGACAGGGATGGGGAGGAAAAACTGTTTTTT. Protein product: CSAIDRDGEEKLFF.

This clonotype appeared a few times. This chain joins TRBV25-1 and TRBJ1-2; 7 bases map to TRBD1. This CDR3 has 14 residues. Unmatched junction bases numbered 9, after V lost 6 bases and J lost 5 bases. Germline-derived CDR1 and CDR2 are MGHDK and SYGVNS. CDR3 sequence (DNA): TGTGCCAGCAGGGAGACAGGGTTGGGGTATGGCTACACCTTC. This gives the protein CASRETGLGYGYTF.

In its sample, this clonotype was seen many times. This chain uses TRBV6-1 with TRBJ2-4, with D possibly matching TRBD2 (7 bases). The CDR3 contains 17 residues. Trimming shortened V by 0 bases and J by 1 base, and 13 bases separated the two germline ends. Germline CDR1 MNHNS, CDR2 SASEGT. CDR3 in DNA: TGTGCCAGCAGTGAAGCTTCGGGGAGGGGGGCCAAAAACATTCAGTACTTC. Its translation: CASSEASGRGAKNIQYF.

This clonotype was detected ten times or more. The rearrangement joins TRBV11-2 to TRBJ2-3; D gene unclear. Germline V lookup: CDR1 SGHAT, CDR2 FQNNGV. This CDR3 is 13 amino acids long. The V gene lost 2 bases and the J gene lost 2 bases, with 5 bases spanning the gap. CDR3 region: CASSLSYTDTQYF. The DNA for the CDR3 is TGTGCCAGCAGCTTATCCTACACAGATACGCAGTATTTT.

The sample holds many counts of this clonotype. The rearrangement uses TRBV12-5 and TRBJ1-4, with TRBD1 matching over 7 bases. J lost 7 bases, V lost 3 bases, and 11 bases had no gene match. The CDR3 consists of 16 residues. From germline, CDR1 is LGHNT and CDR2 FRNRAP. CDR3 residues: CASGFSGQEILEKLFF. The CDR3 DNA reads as TGTGCTAGTGGTTTTTCCGGACAGGAGATTCTTGAAAAACTGTTTTTT.

This clonotype occurred many times. V usage is TRBV4-1 and J usage is TRBJ2-1, with D possibly being TRBD1 (5 bases). Germline-derived CDR1 and CDR2 are MGHRA and YSYEKL. This CDR3 contains 15 residues. Between the trimmed V and J ends, which lost 0 bases and 8 bases, there was a span of 14 bases. The CDR3 loop reads CASSQDGSLGDEQFF. The CDR3 DNA sequence: TGCGCCAGCAGCCAAGATGGCTCCCTAGGGGATGAGCAGTTCTTC.

This clonotype was observed many times. The V and J genes are TRBV10-3 and TRBJ2-5; 9 bases align to TRBD2. The CDR3 runs to 14 residues. The J segment lost 4 bases and the V segment lost 10 bases, leaving 10 bases of the junction unmatched. The V gene's germline CDR1 is ENHRY and CDR2 SYGVKD. DNA for the CDR3: TGTGCCACCCTAGCGGGATCGGAATTAGAGACCCAGTACTTC. Its translation is CATLAGSELETQYF.